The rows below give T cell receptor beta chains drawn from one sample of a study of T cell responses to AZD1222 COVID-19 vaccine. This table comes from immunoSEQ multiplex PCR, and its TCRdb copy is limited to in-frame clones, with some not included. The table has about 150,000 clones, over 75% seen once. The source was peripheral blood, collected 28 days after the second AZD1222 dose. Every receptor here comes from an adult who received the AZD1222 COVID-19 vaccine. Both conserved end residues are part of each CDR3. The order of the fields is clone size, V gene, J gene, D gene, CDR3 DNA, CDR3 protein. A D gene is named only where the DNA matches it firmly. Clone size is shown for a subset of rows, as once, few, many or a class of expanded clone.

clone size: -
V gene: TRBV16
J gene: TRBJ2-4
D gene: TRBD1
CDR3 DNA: TGTGCCAGCAGGCAAATCGACAGGGGAGCCAAAAACATTCAGTACTTC
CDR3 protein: CASRQIDRGAKNIQYF

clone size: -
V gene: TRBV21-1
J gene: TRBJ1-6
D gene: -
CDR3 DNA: TGTGCCAGCAGCAAAGGGGGAATCTGTAATTCACCCCTCCACTTT
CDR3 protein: CASSKGGICNSPLHF

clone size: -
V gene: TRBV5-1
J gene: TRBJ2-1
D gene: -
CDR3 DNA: TGCGCCAGCAGCATGACCCTTTCTAGCGTATACAATGAGCAGTTCTTC
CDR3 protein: CASSMTLSSVYNEQFF

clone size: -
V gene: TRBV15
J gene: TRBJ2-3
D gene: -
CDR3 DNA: TGTGCCACCAGCAGGGACCTTAGCACAGATACGCAGTATTTT
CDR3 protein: CATSRDLSTDTQYF

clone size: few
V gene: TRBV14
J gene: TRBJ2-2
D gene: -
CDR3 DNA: TGTGCCAGCAGCCAGAATACCATGGGGGAGCTGTTTTTT
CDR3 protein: CASSQNTMGELFF

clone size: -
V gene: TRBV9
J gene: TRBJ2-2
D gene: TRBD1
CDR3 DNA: TGTGCCAGCAGCTCCCGGGACAGGGTGAACACCGGGGAGCTGTTTTTT
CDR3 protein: CASSSRDRVNTGELFF

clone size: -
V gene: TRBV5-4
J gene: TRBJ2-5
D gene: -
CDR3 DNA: TGTGCCAGCTCAGTGGATCAAGAGACCCAGTACTTC
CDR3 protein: CASSVDQETQYF

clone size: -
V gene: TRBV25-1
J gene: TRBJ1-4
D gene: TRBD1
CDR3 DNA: TGTGCCAGCAGTTTTACAGGGGGGAATAATGAAAAACTGTTTTTT
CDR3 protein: CASSFTGGNNEKLFF

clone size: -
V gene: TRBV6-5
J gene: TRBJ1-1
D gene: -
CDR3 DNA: TGTGCCAGCAGCTCACTCGACCGAACGGCTTTCTTT
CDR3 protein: CASSSLDRTAFF

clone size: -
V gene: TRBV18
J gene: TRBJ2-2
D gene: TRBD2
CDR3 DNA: TGTGCCAGCTCACCATTACTCGGACTAGCGGGGTTCCCGAACACCGGGGAGCTGTTTTTT
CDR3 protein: CASSPLLGLAGFPNTGELFF

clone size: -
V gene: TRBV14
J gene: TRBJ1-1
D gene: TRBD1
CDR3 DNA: TGTGCCAGCAGCCGAACCGGGACAGGGGCTTTGAACACTGAAGCTTTCTTT
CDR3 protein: CASSRTGTGALNTEAFF

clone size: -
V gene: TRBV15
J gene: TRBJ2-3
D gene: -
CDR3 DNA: TGTGCCACCAGCAGCAGGGGTTCTAGCACAGATACGCAGTATTTT
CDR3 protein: CATSSRGSSTDTQYF

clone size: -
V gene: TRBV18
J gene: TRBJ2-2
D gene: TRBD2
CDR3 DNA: TGTGCCAGCTCAGCAATAGCGGGATTTGACACCGGGGAGCTGTTTTTT
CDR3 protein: CASSAIAGFDTGELFF

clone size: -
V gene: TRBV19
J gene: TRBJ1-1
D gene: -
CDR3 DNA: TGTGCCAGTAGTATAAGTTCCGCTAACACTGAAGCTTTCTTT
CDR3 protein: CASSISSANTEAFF

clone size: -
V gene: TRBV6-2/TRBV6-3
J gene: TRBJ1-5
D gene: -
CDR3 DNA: TGTGCCAGCAGTTACCCAATGGGAGGGAAGAGCAATCAGCCCCAGCATTTT
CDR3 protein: CASSYPMGGKSNQPQHF

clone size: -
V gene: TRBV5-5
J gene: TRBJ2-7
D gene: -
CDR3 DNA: TGTGCCAGCAGCCTGCCATCCTACGAGCAGTACTTC
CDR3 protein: CASSLPSYEQYF

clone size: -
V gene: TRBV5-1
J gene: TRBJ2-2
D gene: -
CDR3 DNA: TGCGCCAGCAGTAGAGACGGCGGCACCGGGGAGCTGTTTTTT
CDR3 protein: CASSRDGGTGELFF

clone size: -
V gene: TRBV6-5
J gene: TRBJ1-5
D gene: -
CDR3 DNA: TGTGCCAGCAACGATAGAGCCTTTAGCAATCAGCCCCAGCATTTT
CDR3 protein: CASNDRAFSNQPQHF

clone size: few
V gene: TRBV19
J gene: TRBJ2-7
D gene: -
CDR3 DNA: TGTGCCAGTAGTCCTAGGCGAGGGTCCGAGCAGTACTTC
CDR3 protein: CASSPRRGSEQYF

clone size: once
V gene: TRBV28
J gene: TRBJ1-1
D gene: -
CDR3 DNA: TGTGCCAGCAGTTTTTGGGGGGCCAATGAAGCTTTCTTT
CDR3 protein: CASSFWGANEAFF

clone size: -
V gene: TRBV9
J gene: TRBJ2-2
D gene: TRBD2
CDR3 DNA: TGTGCCAGCAGCCCCCGTGTCGGGAGGAACGGGGAGCTGTTTTTT
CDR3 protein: CASSPRVGRNGELFF

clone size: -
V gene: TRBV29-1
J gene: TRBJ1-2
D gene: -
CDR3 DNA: TGCAGCGTTGATGGATATGGCTACACCTTC
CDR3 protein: CSVDGYGYTF

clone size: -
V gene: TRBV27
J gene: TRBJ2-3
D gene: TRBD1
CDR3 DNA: TGTGCCAGCAGAAAACCGGGACAGGGTACAGATACGCAGTATTTT
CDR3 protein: CASRKPGQGTDTQYF

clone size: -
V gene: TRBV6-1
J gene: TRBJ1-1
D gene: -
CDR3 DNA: TGTGCCAGCAGTGAACAGGGGAACACTGAAGCTTTCTTT
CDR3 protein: CASSEQGNTEAFF

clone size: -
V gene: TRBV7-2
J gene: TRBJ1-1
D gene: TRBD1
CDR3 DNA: TGTGCCAGCAGCCTCCTAACAGGGGGCTTTGCAGCTTTCTTT
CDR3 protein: CASSLLTGGFAAFF

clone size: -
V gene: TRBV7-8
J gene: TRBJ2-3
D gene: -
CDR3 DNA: TGTGCCAGCAGCCCTAAGATGGAGATGGAGGATACGCAGTATTTT
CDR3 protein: CASSPKMEMEDTQYF

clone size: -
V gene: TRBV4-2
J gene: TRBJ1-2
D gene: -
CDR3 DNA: TGTGCCAGCAGCCAAGAAAAGAGTGGCTATGGCTACACCTTC
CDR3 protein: CASSQEKSGYGYTF

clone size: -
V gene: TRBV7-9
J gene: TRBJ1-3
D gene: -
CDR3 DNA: TGTGCCAGCAGCGCCCGGGGTGGTAACCACTCTGGAAACACCATATATTTT
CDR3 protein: CASSARGGNHSGNTIYF

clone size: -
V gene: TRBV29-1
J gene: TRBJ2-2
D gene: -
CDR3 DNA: TGCAGCGTATTGAGCGGGGGGGAGCTGTTTTTT
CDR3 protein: CSVLSGGELFF

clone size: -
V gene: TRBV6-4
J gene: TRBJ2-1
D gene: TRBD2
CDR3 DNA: TGTGCCAGCAGTTGGACTAGCGGGAGAGGGGGCGAGCAGTTCTTC
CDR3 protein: CASSWTSGRGGEQFF

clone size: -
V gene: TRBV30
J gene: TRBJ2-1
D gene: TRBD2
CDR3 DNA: TGTGCCTGGAGTGTACGTAGCGGGAGGTTAAATGAGCAGTTCTTC
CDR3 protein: CAWSVRSGRLNEQFF

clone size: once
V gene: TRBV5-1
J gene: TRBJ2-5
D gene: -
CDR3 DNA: TGCGCCAGCAGCGAGGGAACAAGGGTGGAGACCCAGTACTTC
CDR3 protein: CASSEGTRVETQYF

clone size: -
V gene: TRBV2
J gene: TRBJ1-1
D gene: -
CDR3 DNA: TGTGCCAGCAGTGTGACAGTGATGAACACTGAAGCTTTCTTT
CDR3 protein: CASSVTVMNTEAFF

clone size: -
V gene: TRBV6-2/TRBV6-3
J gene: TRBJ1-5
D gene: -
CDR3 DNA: TGTGCCAGCAGTTCTGGGGGGGTTTGGCAGCCCCAGCATTTT
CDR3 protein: CASSSGGVWQPQHF

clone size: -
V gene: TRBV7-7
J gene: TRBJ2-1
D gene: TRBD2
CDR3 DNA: TGTGCCAGCAGCCCCGGACTAGCAGGGTCCTACAATGAGCAGTTCTTC
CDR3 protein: CASSPGLAGSYNEQFF

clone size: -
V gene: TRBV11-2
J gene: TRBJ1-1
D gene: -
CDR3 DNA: TGTGCCAGCAGTCCAGCCGGGTACACTGAAGCTTTCTTT
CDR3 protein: CASSPAGYTEAFF

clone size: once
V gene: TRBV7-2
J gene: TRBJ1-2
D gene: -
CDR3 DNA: TGTGCCAGCAGCTTAGGAATAGTTAACTATGGCTACACCTTC
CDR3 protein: CASSLGIVNYGYTF

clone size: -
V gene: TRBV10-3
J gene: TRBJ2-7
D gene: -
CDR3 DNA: TGTGCCATCAGATCAAGTAACGAGCAGTACTTC
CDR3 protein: CAIRSSNEQYF

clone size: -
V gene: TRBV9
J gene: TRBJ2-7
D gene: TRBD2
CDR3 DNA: TGTGCCAGCAGCGTAGGCGGACTAGTTTCCGAGCAGTACTTC
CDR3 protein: CASSVGGLVSEQYF

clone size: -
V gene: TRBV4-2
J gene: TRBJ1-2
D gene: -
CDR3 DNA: TGTGCCAGCAGCCAAGATATGAGGGGCGCTGGGAGTGGCTACACCTTC
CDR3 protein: CASSQDMRGAGSGYTF

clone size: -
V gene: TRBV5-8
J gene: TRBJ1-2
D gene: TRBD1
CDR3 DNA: TGTGCCAGCAGCTTGGGACACAGGGGGAGAGTGGATGGCTACACCTTC
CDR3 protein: CASSLGHRGRVDGYTF

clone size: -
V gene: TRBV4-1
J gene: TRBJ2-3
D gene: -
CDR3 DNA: TGCGCCAGCAGCCAAGGCGCTAGCACAGATACGCAGTATTTT
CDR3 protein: CASSQGASTDTQYF

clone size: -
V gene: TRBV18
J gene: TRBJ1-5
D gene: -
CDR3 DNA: TGTGCCAGCTCGCCGCAGGGGCCGAATCAGCCCCAGCATTTT
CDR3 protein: CASSPQGPNQPQHF

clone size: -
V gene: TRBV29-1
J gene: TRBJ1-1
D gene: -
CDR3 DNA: TGCAGCGCGCGCTTGGACAAGGACACTGAAGCTTTCTTT
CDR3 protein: CSARLDKDTEAFF

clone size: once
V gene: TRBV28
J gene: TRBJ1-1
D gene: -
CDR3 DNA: TGTGCCAGCAGATCCCGGACCTCGTCGGGGAGTGAAGCTTTCTTT
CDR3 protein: CASRSRTSSGSEAFF

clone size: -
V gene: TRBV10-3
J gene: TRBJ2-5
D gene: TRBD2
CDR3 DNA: TGTGCCATCAGTGAATCTCGACTAGCGGGGGGAGAGACCCAGTACTTC
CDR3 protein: CAISESRLAGGETQYF

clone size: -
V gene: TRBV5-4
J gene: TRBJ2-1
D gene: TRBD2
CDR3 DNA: TGTGCCAGCAGCAGATTACTAGCGGGAGTAGGCAATGAGCAGTTCTTC
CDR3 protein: CASSRLLAGVGNEQFF

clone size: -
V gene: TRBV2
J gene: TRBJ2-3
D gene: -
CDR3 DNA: TGTGCCAGCAAACAGGGCACCACAGATACGCAGTATTTT
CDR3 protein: CASKQGTTDTQYF

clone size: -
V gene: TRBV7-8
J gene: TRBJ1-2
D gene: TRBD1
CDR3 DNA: TGTGCCAGCAGCTTAGAAACCGGACAGGGTTCCTATGGCTACACCTTC
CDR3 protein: CASSLETGQGSYGYTF